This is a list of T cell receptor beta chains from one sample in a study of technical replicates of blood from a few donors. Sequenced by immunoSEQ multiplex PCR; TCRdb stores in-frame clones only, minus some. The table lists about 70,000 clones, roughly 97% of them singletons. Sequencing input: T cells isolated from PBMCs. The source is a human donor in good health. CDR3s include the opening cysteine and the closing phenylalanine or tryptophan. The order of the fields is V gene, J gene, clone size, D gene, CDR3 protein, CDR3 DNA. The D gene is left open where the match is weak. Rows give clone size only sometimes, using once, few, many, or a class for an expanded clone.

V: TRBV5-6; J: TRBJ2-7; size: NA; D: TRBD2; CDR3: CASRLAGDYEQYF; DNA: TGTGCCAGTAGACTAGCGGGAGATTACGAGCAGTACTTC
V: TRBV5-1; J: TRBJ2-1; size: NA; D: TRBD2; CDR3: CASSSGLADNEQFF; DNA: TGCGCCAGCAGCTCGGGACTAGCGGACAATGAGCAGTTCTTC
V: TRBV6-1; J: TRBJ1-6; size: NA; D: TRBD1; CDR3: CASSDAGGNSPLHF; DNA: TGTGCCAGCAGTGACGCAGGGGGCAATTCACCCCTCCACTTT
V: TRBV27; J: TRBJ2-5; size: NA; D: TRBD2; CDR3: CASSQSRASGQETQYF; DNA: TGTGCCAGCAGTCAGTCCAGGGCTAGCGGGCAAGAGACCCAGTACTTC
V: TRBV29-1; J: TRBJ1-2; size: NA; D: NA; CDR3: CSVEEGTGYGYTF; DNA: TGCAGCGTTGAAGAGGGAACAGGCTATGGCTACACCTTC
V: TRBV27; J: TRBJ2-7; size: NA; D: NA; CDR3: CASSRQGTYEQYF; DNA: TGTGCCAGCAGTCGGCAGGGTACCTACGAGCAGTACTTC
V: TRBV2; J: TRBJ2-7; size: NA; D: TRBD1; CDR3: CASSDQGDSYEQYF; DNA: TGTGCCAGCAGTGACCAGGGGGATTCCTACGAGCAGTACTTC
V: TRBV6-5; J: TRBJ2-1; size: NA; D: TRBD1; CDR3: CASSSGQITYNEQFF; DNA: TGTGCCAGCAGCTCGGGACAGATAACCTACAATGAGCAGTTCTTC
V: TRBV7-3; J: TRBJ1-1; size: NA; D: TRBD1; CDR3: CASSFDRGSEAFF; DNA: TGTGCCAGCAGCTTTGACAGGGGGAGTGAAGCTTTCTTT
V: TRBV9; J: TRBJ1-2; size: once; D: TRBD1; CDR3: CASSLPDRDGGYTF; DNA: TGTGCCAGCAGCTTACCGGACAGGGATGGAGGCTACACCTTC
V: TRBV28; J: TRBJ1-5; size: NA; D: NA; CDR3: CASSTGTQPQHF; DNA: TGTGCCAGCAGCACAGGGACTCAGCCCCAGCATTTT
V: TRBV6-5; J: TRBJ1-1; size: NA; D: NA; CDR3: CASSQTRTPVTEAFF; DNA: TGTGCCAGCAGCCAAACGAGGACACCGGTCACTGAAGCTTTCTTT
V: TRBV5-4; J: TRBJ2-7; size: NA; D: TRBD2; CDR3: CASSLAPGFAGGPQQYF; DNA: TGTGCCAGCAGCTTGGCCCCAGGTTTTGCGGGAGGGCCGCAGCAGTACTTC
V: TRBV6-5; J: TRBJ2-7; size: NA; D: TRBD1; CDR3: CASSYAGQGRYEQYF; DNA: TGTGCCAGCAGTTACGCGGGACAGGGAAGGTACGAGCAGTACTTC
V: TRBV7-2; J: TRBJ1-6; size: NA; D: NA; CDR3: CASSLESTAPSPLHF; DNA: TGTGCCAGCAGCTTAGAGAGCACCGCACCATCACCCCTCCACTTT
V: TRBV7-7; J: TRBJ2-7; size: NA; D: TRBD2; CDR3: CASSVLAHVRPAGRISYEQYF; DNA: TGTGCTAGCAGCGTTTTGGCCCACGTTCGACCAGCGGGGAGAATCTCCTACGAGCAGTACTTC
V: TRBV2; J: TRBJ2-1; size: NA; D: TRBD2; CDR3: CASRAGTSVGEQFF; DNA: TGTGCCAGCAGAGCTGGGACTAGCGTGGGTGAGCAGTTCTTC
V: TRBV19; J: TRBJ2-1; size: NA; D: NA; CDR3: CASSTRTRDEQFF; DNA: TGTGCCAGTAGTACCCGAACTAGGGATGAGCAGTTCTTC
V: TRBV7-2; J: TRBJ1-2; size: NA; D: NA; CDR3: CASSRNIDGYTF; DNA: TGTGCCAGCAGCCGTAATATTGATGGCTACACCTTC
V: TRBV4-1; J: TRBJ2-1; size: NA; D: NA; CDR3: CASSQAAGRSNNEQFF; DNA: TGCGCCAGCAGCCAAGCGGCGGGGAGATCAAACAATGAGCAGTTCTTC
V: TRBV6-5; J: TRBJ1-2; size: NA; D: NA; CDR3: CASRPGIQNGYTF; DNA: TGTGCCAGCAGACCCGGGATTCAGAATGGCTACACCTTC
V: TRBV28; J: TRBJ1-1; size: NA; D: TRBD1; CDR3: CASSSPGQEAFF; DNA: TGTGCCAGCAGTTCCCCGGGACAGGAAGCTTTCTTT